The 19 T cell receptor beta chains below were found in one sample sequenced in a study of cytomegalovirus exposure and HLA in healthy donors. Vbeta (60) and Jbeta (13) primers were used in the PCR. Data came from immunoSEQ multiplex PCR; TCRdb stores just in-frame clones and leaves some out. The sample includes about 140,000 clones, over 60% of them seen just once. The sequenced sample was PBMCs. The receptor source for this set is a woman aged 25 to 39 in good health and CMV-seronegative.

The gene calls are TRBV9 and TRBJ1-5; perhaps TRBD1 as D (5 bases). V lost 3 bases and J 2 bases, leaving 9 bases between the germline ends. The CDR3 has 14 residues. Germline CDR1 and CDR2: SGDLS and YYNGEE. The CDR3 nucleotides are TGTGCCAGCAGCGCGGGGGGGGGCAATCAGCCCCAGCATTTT. It specifies CASSAGGGNQPQHF.

This chain uses TRBV9 with TRBJ2-5; 10 nucleotides match TRBD2. CDR3 size: 17 residues. The V gene end was trimmed by 0 bases and the J gene end by 4 bases; junction bases not matched to a gene: 9. Looked up from germline, CDR1 is SGDLS and CDR2 is YYNGEE. CDR3 coding DNA: TGTGCCAGCAGCGTAGCCCCAACTAGCGGGGCGCTAGAGACCCAGTACTTC. Residues: CASSVAPTSGALETQYF.

In its sample, this clone was seen a few times. V and J are TRBV6-4 and TRBJ1-5; the D is unclear. V dropped 3 bases and J dropped 7 bases, with 10 bases sitting between them. This CDR3 spans 13 amino acids. Germline V lookup: CDR1 MRHNA, CDR2 SNTAGT. CDR3 DNA sequence: TGTGCCAGCAGTGAAGAGGGAGGGCAGCCCCAGCATTTT. This sequence encodes CASSEEGGQPQHF.

The rearrangement uses TRBV27 and TRBJ1-1; maybe TRBD1 (5 bases). Deletions cut 6 bases from V and 1 base from J, with 12 bases between. Germline loops: CDR1 MNHEY, CDR2 SMNVEV (reference sequence). The CDR3 totals 14 residues. Here the CDR3 DNA reads TGTGCCAGCAGGTTCCAGACAGAGAACACTGAAGCTTTCTTT. Translating it yields CASRFQTENTEAFF.

This clone came up once. The gene calls are TRBV2 and TRBJ2-3; tentative D call: TRBD2 (6 bases). V lost 6 bases and J 1 base, leaving 14 bases between the germline ends. This CDR3 contains 15 residues. CDR1 SNHLY and CDR2 FYNNEI come from the germline V gene. The CDR3 spells CASRRSGTGTDTQYF. The CDR3 coding sequence is TGTGCCAGCAGGCGTAGCGGAACAGGCACAGATACGCAGTATTTT.

This sequence joins TRBV2 and TRBJ1-5; D gene ambiguous. The V gene lost 4 bases and the J gene lost 6 bases, with 10 bases spanning the gap. This CDR3 is built from 13 residues. The germline CDR1 and CDR2 sequences are SNHLY and FYNNEI. CDR3 nucleotide sequence: TGTGCCAGCAGTGCAACAGTCGCTCAGCCCCAGCATTTT. Translation gives CASSATVAQPQHF.

This chain connects TRBV9 to TRBJ2-1, with TRBD2 identical over 9 bases. Germline values: CDR1 SGDLS, CDR2 YYNGEE. The CDR3 sequence is 16 residues long. Trimming removed 3 bases from V and 2 bases from J; junction bases left unmatched: 6. The CDR3 bases are TGTGCCAGCAGCGCAAGCGGGGGGACAACCTACAATGAGCAGTTCTTC. Amino acid sequence: CASSASGGTTYNEQFF.

V usage is TRBV7-9 and J usage is TRBJ2-7, with 12 positions matching TRBD2. Germline trimming cut 5 bases from V and 2 bases from J; bases unmatched to any gene: 7. There are 16 residues in the CDR3. The V gene's germline CDR1 is SEHNR and CDR2 FQNEAQ (reference sequence). The CDR3 DNA follows: TGTGCCAGCAGCACGGGACTAGCGGGTCCACCCTACGAGCAGTACTTC. This encodes CASSTGLAGPPYEQYF.

The chain uses TRBV6-6 and TRBJ1-5; a possible D gene is TRBD1 (5 bases). This CDR3 has 14 residues. V shed 2 bases and J shed 7 bases, with 12 bases lying between them. CDR1 is MNHNY, CDR2 SVGAGI, per germline (reference sequence). The CDR3 bases are TGTGCCAGCAGTTACGGGCAGGGAACACAGCCCCAGCATTTT. Residues: CASSYGQGTQPQHF.

This clone was counted once. The chain uses TRBV7-9 and TRBJ2-7; 8 bases line up with TRBD1. The V gene end was trimmed by 5 bases and the J gene end by 6 bases; junction bases not matched to a gene: 12. This CDR3 has 15 residues. Looked up from germline, CDR1 is SEHNR and CDR2 is FQNEAQ (reference sequence). In nucleotides, the CDR3 is TGTGCCAGCAGCCGACAGGGGATAGGGGTGGCCGAGCAGTACTTC. It is translated as CASSRQGIGVAEQYF.

The chain links TRBV2 to TRBJ1-3; D might be TRBD1 (6 bases). The length of the CDR3 is 16 residues. Trimming removed 2 bases at V and 4 bases at J, with 15 bases between. The germline V gene has CDR1 SNHLY and CDR2 FYNNEI. The CDR3, as DNA: TGTGCCAGCAGTGAAAATATGGGGGCGTCGGGAAACACCATATATTTT. It translates to CASSENMGASGNTIYF. The variable domain in full, completed from reference TRBV2 and TRBJ1-3, reads EPEVTQTPSHQVTQMGQEVILRCVPISNHLYFYWYRQILGQKVEFLVSFYNNEISEKSEIFDDQFSVERPDGSNFTLKIRSTKLEDSAMYFCASSENMGASGNTIYFGEGSWLTVV.

The chain joins TRBV19 to TRBJ2-2; 12 bases line up with TRBD2. This CDR3 is 16 amino acids long. V was clipped by 5 bases and J by 7 bases; unmatched bases: 8. Germline CDR1 LNHDA, CDR2 SQIVND (reference sequence). Here the CDR3 DNA reads TGTGCCAGTAGTTTTCTAGCGGGGGGGCCCCACGGGGAGCTGTTTTTT. Translating gives CASSFLAGGPHGELFF.

The rearrangement links TRBV11-2 to TRBJ1-4; 7 nucleotides match TRBD1. Trimming at V came to 2 bases and at J to 3 bases, leaving 9 bases not matched to a gene. Germline CDR1 SGHAT, CDR2 FQNNGV. The CDR3 has 17 amino acids. DNA for the CDR3: TGTGCCAGCAGCTTAAGTCCTTTGACAGGGTCTAATGAAAAACTGTTTTTT. The encoded protein is CASSLSPLTGSNEKLFF.

The chain couples TRBV11-2 to TRBJ2-7; D may be TRBD1 (7 bases). Per the germline V gene, CDR1 is SGHAT and CDR2 is FQNNGV. The CDR3 spans 15 residues. Trimming removed 3 bases at V and 2 bases at J, with 14 bases between. CDR3 region: CASSFAQGGTYEQYF. As DNA, the CDR3 is TGTGCCAGCAGCTTTGCGCAGGGGGGAACCTACGAGCAGTACTTC. The complete variable domain, with remaining parts taken from reference TRBV11-2 and TRBJ2-7, reads EAGVAQSPRYKIIEKRQSVAFWCNPISGHATLYWYQQILGQGPKLLIQFQNNGVVDDSQLPKDRFSAERLKGVDSTLKIQPAKLEDSAVYLCASSFAQGGTYEQYFGPGTRLTVT.

This clone came up a few times. This chain links TRBV11-3 with TRBJ1-5; no clear D gene. The germline V gene has CDR1 SGHNT and CDR2 YENEEA. The CDR3 spans 15 residues. V gave up 0 bases and J gave up 6 bases, with 12 bases separating them. In DNA, the CDR3 is TGTGCCAGCAGCTTAGATAGCCACTTTGGTCAGCCCCAGCATTTT. This translates into CASSLDSHFGQPQHF.

The rearrangement uses TRBV27 and TRBJ2-1; D possibly corresponds to TRBD1 (6 bases). Germline CDR1 MNHEY, CDR2 SMNVEV (reference sequence). The CDR3 extends over 15 amino acids. V lost 3 bases and J lost 2, with 11 bases in between. CDR3 region: CASSFRQDPYNEQFF. In DNA, the CDR3 is TGTGCCAGCAGTTTCCGACAGGACCCCTACAATGAGCAGTTCTTC.

This clone was detected once. The chain uses TRBV9 and TRBJ1-3; D gene unclear. The CDR3 has 15 residues. Trimming took 0 bases from V and 0 from J, leaving 7 bases between them. Per the germline V gene, CDR1 is SGDLS and CDR2 is YYNGEE. The chain's CDR3 is CASSVGPVSGNTIYF. As DNA, the CDR3 is TGTGCCAGCAGCGTAGGTCCTGTCTCTGGAAACACCATATATTTT.

The V and J genes are TRBV2 and TRBJ1-4; 7 bases align to TRBD1. V shed 5 bases and J 8 bases; nucleotides not matched to a gene: 5. Germline V gene lookup returns CDR1 SNHLY and CDR2 FYNNEI. There are 13 residues in the CDR3. Here the CDR3 reads CASSRETGEKLFF. The CDR3 DNA follows: TGTGCCAGCAGTCGAGAGACAGGGGAAAAACTGTTTTTT. The entire variable domain, with the rest obtained from reference TRBV2 and TRBJ1-4, is as follows: EPEVTQTPSHQVTQMGQEVILRCVPISNHLYFYWYRQILGQKVEFLVSFYNNEISEKSEIFDDQFSVERPDGSNFTLKIRSTKLEDSAMYFCASSRETGEKLFFGSGTQLSVL.

V usage is TRBV2 and J usage is TRBJ1-2; D is unresolved. The CDR3 has 11 residues. With 8 bases removed from V and 8 bases from J, the gap between germline ends came to 12 bases. In germline, CDR1 is SNHLY, CDR2 FYNNEI. CDR3 amino acids: CASSGFGGYTF. For the CDR3, the DNA is TGTGCCAGCTCCGGATTCGGGGGCTACACCTTC.